A selection of T cell receptor beta chains follows, all from one sample in a study of shared clonotypes between healthy human individuals. The assay was immunoSEQ multiplex PCR, and TCRdb's table has in-frame clones only and misses some. Of 2,500,000 or so clones in the sample, around 90% were seen once. Sequencing used naive CD4+ T cells sorted from blood. The receptors were gathered from a man aged 18 to 29 in good health. Each CDR3 is given with its conserved first and last residue. A D gene is named only where the DNA matches it firmly. Some rows mark clone size as missing; the rest say once, few, many or name a class of expanded clone.

d_gene	abundance	v_gene	j_gene	len	CDR3aa	CDR3nt
.	.	TRBV10-3	TRBJ1-1	16	CAISESEYNMNTEAFF	TGTGCCATCAGTGAATCGGAATATAACATGAACACTGAAGCTTTCTTT
.	.	TRBV7-9	TRBJ1-1	14	CASSLQGANTEAFF	TGTGCCAGCAGCTTACAGGGAGCGAACACTGAAGCTTTCTTT
.	few	TRBV6-5	TRBJ1-2	14	CASRSLQGNYGYTF	TGTGCCAGCAGATCCCTACAGGGCAACTATGGCTACACCTTC
.	.	TRBV6-5	TRBJ2-7	14	CASRRAGTTYEQYF	TGTGCCAGCCGACGGGCGGGGACCACCTACGAGCAGTACTTC
.	once	TRBV18	TRBJ1-5	13	CASSWGRGQPQHF	TGTGCCAGCTCCTGGGGGCGCGGGCAGCCCCAGCATTTT
.	.	TRBV11-1	TRBJ2-5	15	CASSLVGRVVETQYF	TGTGCCAGCAGCTTAGTAGGGCGAGTTGTTGAGACCCAGTACTTC
TRBD1	.	TRBV4-3	TRBJ1-5	14	CASSHRQGDQPQHF	TGCGCCAGCAGCCATCGACAGGGGGATCAGCCCCAGCATTTT
TRBD1	.	TRBV5-6	TRBJ1-6	14	CASSYRDRGSPLHF	TGTGCCAGCAGTTACCGGGACAGGGGCTCACCCCTCCACTTT
.	.	TRBV7-2	TRBJ2-7	13	CASSLGYSYEQYF	TGTGCCAGCAGCTTGGGATACTCCTACGAGCAGTACTTC
.	.	TRBV30	TRBJ2-7	19	CAWSRDSSGLSGSSYEQYF	TGTGCCTGGAGTCGGGACAGTTCGGGATTAAGCGGGAGCTCCTACGAGCAGTACTTC
.	.	TRBV5-4	TRBJ2-5	16	CASSSPLALRAETQYF	TGTGCCAGCAGCTCCCCACTAGCCCTGCGTGCAGAGACCCAGTACTTC